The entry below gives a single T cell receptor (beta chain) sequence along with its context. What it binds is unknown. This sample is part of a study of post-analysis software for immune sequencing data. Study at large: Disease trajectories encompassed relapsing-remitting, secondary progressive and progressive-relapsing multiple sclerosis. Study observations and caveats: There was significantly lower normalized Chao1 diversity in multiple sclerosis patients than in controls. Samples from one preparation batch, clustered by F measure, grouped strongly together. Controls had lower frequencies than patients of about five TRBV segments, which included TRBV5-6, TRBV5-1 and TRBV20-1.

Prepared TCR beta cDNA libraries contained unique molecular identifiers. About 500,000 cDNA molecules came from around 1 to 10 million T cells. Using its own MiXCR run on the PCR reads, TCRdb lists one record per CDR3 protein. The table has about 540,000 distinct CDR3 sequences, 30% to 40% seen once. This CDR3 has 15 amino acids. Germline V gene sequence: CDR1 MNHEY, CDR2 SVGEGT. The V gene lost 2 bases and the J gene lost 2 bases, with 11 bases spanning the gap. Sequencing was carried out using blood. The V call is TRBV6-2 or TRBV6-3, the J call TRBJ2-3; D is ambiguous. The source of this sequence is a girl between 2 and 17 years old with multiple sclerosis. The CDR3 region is CASSYAVTDTDTQYF. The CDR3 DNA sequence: TGTGCCAGCAGTTACGCTGTTACCGACACAGATACGCAGTATTTT.